This TCR beta chain is from a study of blood T cell repertoires in COVID-19. As to this clone: In the same sample, other DNA sequences code for this CDR3.

The CDR3 extends over 12 amino acids. The V gene lost 6 bases and the J gene lost 5 bases, with 8 bases spanning the gap. In the original analysis: Counts of nucleated cells, estimated from reference gene primer amplification, were obtained. Method: immunoSEQ multiplex PCR; TCRdb's copy keeps in-frame clones and lacks some. V, J and clone size derive from that table, while D and trimming were established from the DNA sequence. Among about 320,000 clones listed, 70% to 90% were seen once. The chain links TRBV12-3 or TRBV12-4 to TRBJ1-5; possible D gene TRBD1, 6 bases. Specimen: PBMCs or T cells enriched from blood (not recorded which). The clonotype was recovered from a woman under 30 who had recovered from COVID-19. In DNA, the CDR3 is TGTGCCAGCAGCTCAGGGGATCAGCCCCAGCATTTT. It yields the protein CASSSGDQPQHF.